Below, 8 T cell receptor beta chains from the same sample are listed, as sequenced in a study of T cells expressing NK-cell markers. TCRdb reanalyzed the 5' RACE reads and collapses them to one entry per CDR3 protein, without DNA. In total, the table holds just under 150,000 distinct CDR3 sequences. Sequencing used blood T cells: a sorted CD56 or NKG2C T cell subset, CD4+ or CD8+ T cells, or bulk PBMC T cells (not recorded which). These receptors originate from a man younger than 35 in good health.

The chain recombines TRBV5-6 with TRBJ2-4. The CDR3 runs to 16 residues. Germline CDR1 SGHDT, CDR2 YYEEEE. CDR3 region: CASSYSGLALENIQYF. Full variable domain (outside the CDR3, taken from reference TRBV5-6 and TRBJ2-4): DAGVTQSPTHLIKTRGQQVTLRCSPKSGHDTVSWYQQALGQGPQFIFQYYEEEERQRGNFPDRFSGHQFPNYSSELNVNALLLGDSALYLCASSYSGLALENIQYFGAGTRLSVL.

The CDR3 is CASSLDFRYDSGDEQFF. The V gene is TRBV5-4, the J gene TRBJ2-1; the TCRdb D gene call, TRBD2, has no DNA to confirm it. Germline values: CDR1 SGHNT, CDR2 YYREEE (reference sequence). This CDR3 is 17 amino acids long. Full variable domain (rest looked up from reference TRBV5-4 and TRBJ2-1): ETGVTQSPTHLIKTRGQQVTLRCSSQSGHNTVSWYQQALGQGPQFIFQYYREEENGRGNFPPRFSGLQFPNYSSELNVNALELDDSALYLCASSLDFRYDSGDEQFFGPGTRLTVL.

V gene TRBV9 combines with J gene TRBJ2-7; there is no DNA to check the TCRdb D call of TRBD1. This CDR3 has 16 residues. Germline V CDR1 and CDR2: SGDLS, YYNGEE. CDR3 loop: CASSLNTGGSSYEQYF.

V and J are TRBV27 and TRBJ1-1; TCRdb reports TRBD1, a call that lacks DNA to check it against. The CDR3 length is 15 residues. Germline V gene lookup returns CDR1 MNHEY and CDR2 SMNVEV (reference sequence). This CDR3 is CASSFGGDLDTEAFF.

The genes are TRBV15 and TRBJ2-7; with no DNA, the TCRdb D assignment of TRBD2 cannot be verified. The CDR3 totals 16 residues. The germline V gene encodes CDR1 LNHNV and CDR2 YYDKDF (reference sequence). This CDR3 is CATSRSSGSESYAQYF.

The V call is TRBV11-2, the J call TRBJ2-3; no DNA is available, so the TRBD2 call from TCRdb remains unchecked. Germline CDR1 and CDR2: SGHAT and FQNNGV. This CDR3 has 17 residues. The CDR3: CASSLDNPNYLADTQYF.

The chain carries TRBV12-3 or TRBV12-4 and TRBJ2-1. This CDR3 is built from 13 residues. CDR3 sequence: CASSPSGINEQFF.

The chain recombines TRBV9 with TRBJ2-1; no DNA is available, so the TRBD1 call from TCRdb remains unchecked. The CDR3 consists of 14 residues. The germline V gene has CDR1 SGDLS and CDR2 YYNGEE. CDR3 loop: CASSVQALGNEQFF.